This is a list of T cell receptor beta chains from one sample in a study of Graves' ophthalmopathy and Graves' hyperthyroidism. TCRdb re-called the multiplex PCR reads with MiXCR, one entry per CDR3 protein. This table holds roughly 160,000 distinct CDR3 sequences, just under 40% found once. Sequences were obtained from peripheral blood. The receptor source for this set is a man aged 25 to 40 with Graves' ophthalmopathy. Both conserved end residues are part of each CDR3. A D gene is named only where the DNA matches it firmly. Clone size, where shown, is once, few, many, or a class for clones that have expanded.

TRBV7-2	many	TRBD1	TRBJ2-5	CASSLQGTGRGEAQYF	TGTGCCAGCAGCTTACAAGGGACAGGGCGAGGGGAGGCCCAGTACTTC
TRBV12-3/TRBV12-4	many	TRBD1	TRBJ1-1	CASSLANRGNTEAFF	TGTGCCAGCAGTTTAGCCAACAGGGGGAACACTGAAGCTTTCTTT
TRBV12-5	few	.	TRBJ1-1	CASVRNTEAFF	TGTGCTAGTGTTCGGAACACTGAAGCTTTCTTT
TRBV10-3	.	.	TRBJ1-1	CAISESGGNTEAFF	TGTGCCATCAGTGAGTCCGGGGGCAACACTGAAGCTTTCTTT
TRBV6-1	once	.	TRBJ1-1	CASRRGGSEAFF	TGTGCCAGCAGGCGCGGGGGGTCTGAAGCTTTCTTT
TRBV12-3/TRBV12-4	.	.	TRBJ2-6	CASSSGRTSGANVLTF	TGTGCCAGCAGTTCCGGACGGACCTCTGGGGCCAACGTCCTGACTTTC
TRBV12-3/TRBV12-4	.	TRBD2	TRBJ2-5	CASSRDYKETQYF	TGTGCCAGCAGTAGGGACTATAAAGAGACCCAGTACTTC
TRBV2	.	TRBD2	TRBJ2-5	CASSEEGTSGRNQETQYF	TGTGCCAGCAGTGAAGAGGGGACTAGCGGGCGGAACCAAGAGACCCAGTACTTC
TRBV19	many	.	TRBJ2-7	CACGRGAVYEQYF	TGTGCCTGCGGTAGGGGAGCCGTCTACGAGCAGTACTTC
TRBV20-1	many	.	TRBJ2-4	CSARRGDRQNIQYF	TGCAGTGCTAGAAGGGGGGACAGACAAAACATTCAGTACTTC
TRBV28	.	.	TRBJ1-2	CASSLSWSDYTF	TGTGCCAGCAGTTTATCTTGGTCGGACTACACCTTC
TRBV9	many	.	TRBJ2-5	CASSVAGSETQYF	TGTGCCAGCAGCGTAGCAGGTTCGGAGACCCAGTACTTC
TRBV27	many	TRBD1	TRBJ2-6	CASTRGDRGPLFRANVLTF	TGTGCCAGCACCCGAGGGGACAGGGGCCCTCTATTTAGGGCCAACGTCCTGACTTTC
TRBV6-1	few	TRBD1	TRBJ2-7	CASSEEVDRVLDEQYF	TGTGCCAGCAGTGAAGAGGTTGACAGGGTTTTGGACGAGCAGTACTTC
TRBV28	.	.	TRBJ1-2	CASSLGRAYGYTF	TGTGCCAGCAGTTTAGGCAGAGCCTATGGCTACACCTTC
TRBV7-2	many	.	TRBJ2-5	CASSFSWLGETQYF	TGTGCCAGCAGCTTTAGTTGGCTGGGAGAGACCCAGTACTTC
TRBV6-1	many	TRBD1	TRBJ2-5	CASSGQGVSETQYF	TGTGCCAGCAGTGGACAGGGGGTGTCCGAGACCCAGTACTTC
TRBV7-2	.	.	TRBJ2-7	CASSLATAPAYEQYF	TGTGCCAGCAGCTTAGCTACGGCCCCGGCCTACGAGCAGTACTTC
TRBV12-3/TRBV12-4	.	.	TRBJ2-7	CASSSTGSYEQYF	TGTGCCAGCAGTTCGACAGGATCCTACGAGCAGTACTTC
TRBV28	many	.	TRBJ1-2	CASSPDFYGYTF	TGTGCCAGCAGCCCGGACTTCTATGGCTACACCTTC
TRBV28	many	TRBD2	TRBJ2-7	CASSIAGDSGEQYF	TGTGCCAGCAGCATAGCGGGAGATTCTGGCGAGCAGTACTTC
TRBV6-1	.	.	TRBJ2-7	CASRKGQNSYEQYF	TGTGCCAGCAGGAAGGGGCAGAACTCCTACGAGCAGTACTTC
TRBV4-3	many	TRBD1	TRBJ1-5	CASSQERGPQPQHF	TGCGCCAGCAGCCAAGAAAGGGGGCCTCAGCCCCAGCATTTT
TRBV7-9	many	.	TRBJ2-7	CASSLDGQSYEQYF	TGTGCCAGCAGCTTGGACGGCCAGTCCTACGAGCAGTACTTC
TRBV6-2/TRBV6-3	.	TRBD2	TRBJ2-7	CASTGRIGGLAVSYEQYF	TGTGCCAGCACCGGCAGGATCGGGGGACTAGCGGTCTCCTACGAGCAGTACTTC
TRBV28	.	.	TRBJ2-7	CASSDSDVSYEQYF	TGTGCCAGCAGTGATTCCGACGTCTCCTACGAGCAGTACTTC
TRBV12-3/TRBV12-4	many	TRBD2	TRBJ2-7	CASSSRTSGRIVAHEQYF	TGTGCCAGCAGTTCCAGGACTAGCGGGAGGATTGTAGCACACGAGCAGTACTTC
TRBV6-5	many	TRBD1	TRBJ2-7	CASRRTGNEQYF	TGTGCCAGCAGACGGACAGGGAACGAGCAGTACTTC
TRBV12-3/TRBV12-4	once	TRBD1	TRBJ2-7	CASSPWDRDYEQYF	TGTGCCAGCAGTCCGTGGGACAGGGACTACGAGCAGTACTTC
TRBV19	many	TRBD2	TRBJ2-7	CASSIGAGGYEQYF	TGTGCCAGTAGTATCGGTGCGGGGGGCTACGAGCAGTACTTC
TRBV7-8	many	TRBD1	TRBJ1-2	CASSFRGRDYGYTF	TGTGCCAGCAGCTTCAGGGGGCGCGACTATGGCTACACCTTC
TRBV10-2	.	.	TRBJ2-7	CASSEGGAVYEQYF	TGCGCCAGCAGTGAAGGAGGGGCTGTCTACGAGCAGTACTTC
TRBV11-1	once	.	TRBJ2-5	CASSLMDNSWRETQYF	TGTGCCAGCAGCTTGATGGACAACAGTTGGCGAGAGACCCAGTACTTC
TRBV7-2	.	TRBD1	TRBJ2-7	CASSPGQVIYEQYF	TGTGCCAGCAGCCCAGGACAGGTAATCTACGAGCAGTACTTC
TRBV6-1	.	.	TRBJ1-5	CASSEQGYSNQPQHF	TGTGCCAGCAGTGAACAGGGGTATAGCAATCAGCCCCAGCATTTT
TRBV29-1	many	.	TRBJ2-7	CSAEGASYEQYF	TGCAGCGCAGAAGGGGCATCCTACGAGCAGTACTTC
TRBV12-3/TRBV12-4	once	TRBD1	TRBJ1-6	CASGSRDRGSPLHF	TGTGCCAGCGGGTCCCGGGACAGGGGTTCACCCCTCCACTTT
TRBV7-2	many	.	TRBJ1-2	CASSFPGIANYGYTF	TGTGCCAGCAGCTTTCCAGGGATCGCTAACTATGGCTACACCTTC
TRBV12-3/TRBV12-4	many	.	TRBJ1-1	CASSRWGFTEAFF	TGTGCCAGCAGCCGGTGGGGGTTCACTGAAGCTTTCTTT
TRBV30	many	.	TRBJ2-2	CAWSAQGNTGELFF	TGTGCCTGGAGTGCCCAGGGGAACACCGGGGAGCTGTTTTTT
TRBV4-2	many	.	TRBJ1-1	CASSQDFEGRGEAFF	TGTGCCAGCAGCCAAGACTTCGAAGGACGAGGGGAAGCTTTCTTT
TRBV12-3/TRBV12-4	many	.	TRBJ1-1	CASSVSPQEMNTEAFF	TGTGCCAGCAGTGTTAGTCCTCAGGAGATGAACACTGAAGCTTTCTTT
TRBV2	many	.	TRBJ2-4	CASSTSRAKNIQYF	TGTGCCAGCAGTACGAGCAGAGCCAAAAACATTCAGTACTTC
TRBV4-1	many	.	TRBJ1-1	CASSQDRGRTEAFF	TGCGCCAGCAGCCAAGATCGAGGTAGGACTGAAGCTTTCTTT
TRBV29-1	many	TRBD1	TRBJ1-2	CSVETDRGEVKNGYTF	TGCAGCGTTGAAACTGACAGGGGTGAGGTTAAGAATGGCTACACCTTC
TRBV27	few	.	TRBJ1-1	CASSFRQVLNTEAFF	TGTGCCAGCAGTTTCCGACAGGTGCTTAACACTGAAGCTTTCTTT
TRBV7-2	many	.	TRBJ2-7	CASSWSGHYEQYF	TGTGCCAGCAGCTGGAGCGGCCACTACGAGCAGTACTTC
TRBV4-3	many	.	TRBJ1-1	CASSQDPQVKSRERPYTEAFF	TGCGCCAGCAGCCAAGACCCACAGGTTAAGTCACGGGAAAGGCCCTACACTGAAGCTTTCTTT
TRBV29-1	many	.	TRBJ2-7	CSVEEVTDHPYYEQYF	TGCAGCGTTGAAGAAGTGACAGACCACCCCTACTACGAGCAGTACTTC
TRBV11-2	many	.	TRBJ1-2	CASSLEVRRNRPYGYTF	TGTGCCAGCAGCTTAGAAGTTAGGAGGAACCGGCCCTATGGCTACACCTTC
TRBV29-1	.	.	TRBJ1-1	CSVEDRGPLNTEAFF	TGCAGCGTTGAAGACAGGGGCCCATTGAACACTGAAGCTTTCTTT
TRBV11-3	.	TRBD2	TRBJ2-2	CASSLAAQNTGELFF	TGTGCCAGCAGTCTAGCGGCCCAGAACACCGGGGAGCTGTTTTTT